Below, 30 T cell receptor beta chains from the same sample are listed, as sequenced in a study of T cell repertoires in cytomegalovirus infection. TCRdb re-called the reads with MiXCR, one entry per CDR3 protein. The table records a few hundred thousand distinct CDR3 sequences, about 44% of them present only once. For these TCRs, the target antigens are not known. Sequenced here: cultured PBMCs, sampled from culture after CMV antigen stimulation. Receptor source: a human donor in good health (CMV status not recorded). Some clones in this sample may be carry-over from other donors' samples.

As to this clonotype: A read error may produce the germline difference seen at one junction end. This chain connects TRBV5-3 to TRBJ2-5; D gene uncertain. TRBV5-3 is given ORF status, its function remaining uncertain. The CDR3 covers 16 residues. CDR3 sequence reads: CASSLGFGALQETQYF. The CDR3 nucleotides are TGTGCCAGCAGCTTGGGGTTTGGAGCCCTCCAAGAGACCCAGTACTTC.

This clonotype occurred many times. The chain joins TRBV11-2 to TRBJ2-1; D remains unclear. The germline V gene encodes CDR1 SGHAT and CDR2 FQNNGV. The CDR3 covers 18 residues. The V end lost 5 bases, the J end lost 4 bases, and 24 bases lay between the germline ends. The DNA for the CDR3 is TGTGCCAGCAGCACGGACGGCTCGATTAGGGTCTTTTACAATGAGCAGTTCTTC. As protein: CASSTDGSIRVFYNEQFF.

This clonotype occurred a few times. The chain joins TRBV7-9 to TRBJ2-1, with TRBD2 identical over 9 bases. This CDR3 has 23 amino acids. Trimming cost V 2 bases and J 3 bases; bases outside gene matches: 26. Germline CDR1 is SEHNR and CDR2 is FQNEAQ (reference sequence). The CDR3 is CASSLFLRSRRRNQREDYNEQFF. The CDR3 DNA reads as TGTGCCAGCAGCTTATTTTTGAGAAGCCGACGCAGAAACCAGCGGGAGGACTACAATGAGCAGTTCTTC.

The chain couples TRBV7-8 to TRBJ1-4; unclear D gene. The germline V gene has CDR1 SGHVS and CDR2 FQNEAQ. CDR3 length: 14 amino acids. V was clipped by 2 bases and J by 7 bases, with 11 bases between them. DNA for the CDR3: TGTGCCAGCAGCTTACGGGGTTCTGGTGAAAAACTGTTTTTT. This gives the protein CASSLRGSGEKLFF.

This clonotype was found a few times. The V call is TRBV6-2 or TRBV6-3, the J call TRBJ1-2; 9 nucleotides line up with TRBD1. The V and J ends lost 6 bases and 0 bases, in that order; junction bases with no gene match: 17. The CDR3 consists of 19 residues. The germline gives CDR1 MNHEY, CDR2 SVGEGT. CDR3 coding DNA: TGTGCCAGCAGCAACCCGTACTACAGGGGGCGTTTGGCTAACTATGGCTACACCTTC. Amino acid sequence: CASSNPYYRGRLANYGYTF.

The J gene is TRBJ2-5, the V gene TRBV9, with a weak D call TRBD2 (5 bases). The V end lost 2 bases, the J end lost 4 bases, and 12 bases lay between the germline ends. This CDR3 comprises 14 residues. Germline V gives CDR1 SGDLS, CDR2 YYNGEE. The CDR3 loop is CASSVYEGGETQYF. CDR3 DNA: TGTGCCAGCAGCGTGTATGAGGGTGGAGAGACCCAGTACTTC.

The chain carries TRBV11-2 and TRBJ2-1; perhaps TRBD2 as D (5 bases). This CDR3 is 18 amino acids long. Germline CDR1 reads SGHAT; CDR2 reads FQNNGV. The V end lost 0 bases, the J end lost 5 bases, and 20 bases lay between the germline ends. CDR3 in DNA: TGTGCCAGCAGCTTAGAGGTTAGGGCTAGCACTTTACACAATGAGCAGTTCTTC. This translates into CASSLEVRASTLHNEQFF.

This clonotype showed up just a few times. The V gene is TRBV19, the J gene TRBJ2-1; TRBD1 matches at 7 bases. V was clipped by 5 bases and J by 4 bases; unmatched bases: 8. There are 15 residues in the CDR3. Germline V gives CDR1 LNHDA, CDR2 SQIVND (reference sequence). The CDR3 coding sequence is TGTGCCAGTAGTGAAGGTGACAGGGAATACAATGAGCAGTTCTTC. Translation gives CASSEGDREYNEQFF.

The chain joins TRBV28 to TRBJ1-1; unclear D gene. Germline CDR1 MDHEN, CDR2 SYDVKM. The V gene lost 5 bases and the J gene lost 0 bases, with 10 bases spanning the gap. CDR3 length equals 14 residues. The CDR3: CASSPRALNTEAFF. CDR3 nucleotide sequence: TGTGCCAGCAGTCCCCGGGCCTTGAACACTGAAGCTTTCTTT.

This chain links TRBV7-8 with TRBJ2-3; TRBD2 might be the D (5 bases). V was clipped by 1 base and J by 6 bases, with 11 bases between them. CDR1 is SGHVS and CDR2 is FQNEAQ in the germline V gene. This CDR3 contains 14 residues. Here the CDR3 DNA reads TGTGCCAGCAGCTTAGGGACTCCGGTGGATACGCAGTATTTT. Translated, it gives CASSLGTPVDTQYF.

This clonotype was seen only a few times. The rearrangement links TRBV6-1 to TRBJ1-2; D call uncertain. Germline-derived CDR1 and CDR2 are MNHNS and SASEGT. Trimming stripped 0 bases from V and 4 bases from J, with 15 bases between. This CDR3 spans 16 amino acids. In DNA, the CDR3 is TGTGCCAGCAGTGAAGCAGTCCCGCGCTGGGGCTATGGCTACACCTTC. It yields the protein CASSEAVPRWGYGYTF.

CDR3 DNA sequence: TGCAGCGTTGAAAACCAGGGACTTTATACAGATACGCAGTATTTT. Translated: CSVENQGLYTDTQYF. The rearrangement links TRBV29-1 to TRBJ2-3, with D possibly TRBD2 on 6 matching bases. CDR3 size: 15 residues. The germline V gene encodes CDR1 SQVTM and CDR2 ANQGSEA. V lost 2 bases to trimming and J lost 3 bases, with 15 bases between them.

The table lists this clonotype with a few counts. The chain combines TRBV7-8 with TRBJ2-3; tentatively, D is TRBD1 (6 bases). The V gene lost 1 base and the J gene lost 2 bases, with 10 bases spanning the gap. There are 15 residues in the CDR3. Germline-derived CDR1 and CDR2 are SGHVS and FQNEAQ. The DNA of the CDR3 is TGTGCCAGCAGCTTAGGGACAGACCACACAGATACGCAGTATTTT. The encoded protein is CASSLGTDHTDTQYF.

The chain has TRBV7-2 and TRBJ1-5; 7 bases are a match to TRBD1. After removal of 5 bases from V and 0 bases from J, the junction contained 13 bases not matched to a gene. Per the germline V gene, CDR1 is SGHTA and CDR2 is FQGNSA. The CDR3 contains 18 residues. CDR3 DNA: TGTGCCAGCAGCCCTTCGGCCGGGACAGACAATAGCAATCAGCCCCAGCATTTT. Translating it yields CASSPSAGTDNSNQPQHF.

The rearrangement joins TRBV13 to TRBJ2-1, with 8 bases aligning to TRBD1. The CDR3 contains 15 residues. Unmatched junction bases numbered 3, after V lost 2 bases and J lost 3 bases. Germline-derived CDR1 and CDR2 are PRHDT and FYEKMQ (reference sequence). The CDR3: CASSLRTGIYNEQFF. The CDR3 region has the DNA TGTGCCAGCAGCTTAAGGACAGGGATCTACAATGAGCAGTTCTTC.

This chain connects TRBV7-2 to TRBJ2-7, with 8 nucleotides matching TRBD2. This CDR3 region has 15 residues. J lost 2 bases, V lost 5 bases, and 8 bases had no gene match. Looked up from germline, CDR1 is SGHTA and CDR2 is FQGNSA. The CDR3 reads CASSTGGTLAYEQYF. The CDR3 bases are TGTGCCAGCAGCACGGGGGGGACGCTCGCCTACGAGCAGTACTTC.

J is TRBJ2-2 and V is TRBV6-1; 7 bases match TRBD2. This CDR3 comprises 14 residues. V dropped 1 base and J dropped 7; count of bases not matched to a gene: 3. Germline V lookup: CDR1 MNHNS, CDR2 SASEGT. The CDR3 nucleotides are TGTGCCAGCAGTGAAGTCAGGGAGGGCGGGGAGCTGTTTTTT. Amino acid sequence: CASSEVREGGELFF.

The J gene is TRBJ2-1, the V gene TRBV6-1; TRBD2 matches 9 bases. Germline-derived CDR1 and CDR2 are MNHNS and SASEGT. With 2 bases clipped from V and 4 bases from J, the junction kept 9 bases outside the gene matches. This CDR3 spans 17 amino acids. CDR3 loop: CASSESIAGAAYNEQFF. CDR3 bases: TGTGCCAGCAGTGAAAGCATAGCGGGAGCGGCTTACAATGAGCAGTTCTTC.

V and J are TRBV27 and TRBJ2-5, with D hard to call. The length of the CDR3 is 13 residues. V lost 10 bases and J 0 bases, leaving 12 bases between the germline ends. Per germline, CDR1 MNHEY and CDR2 SMNVEV (reference sequence). CDR3 sequence (DNA): TGTGCCACACGGACCCTGTACCAAGAGACCCAGTACTTC. Translation gives CATRTLYQETQYF.

This clonotype occurred a few times. The gene calls are TRBV7-9 and TRBJ2-7; D not certain. The CDR3 is 14 residues long. Trimming stripped 1 base from V and 1 base from J, with 8 bases between. CDR1 is SEHNR and CDR2 is FQNEAQ in the germline V gene (reference sequence). The CDR3 region is CASSLEPASYEQYF. In DNA form, the CDR3 reads TGTGCCAGCAGCTTAGAGCCAGCGTCCTACGAGCAGTACTTC.

The genes are TRBV15 and TRBJ2-7; 11 bases agree with TRBD2. Per germline, CDR1 LNHNV and CDR2 YYDKDF (reference sequence). Germline trimming cut 1 base from V and 3 bases from J; bases unmatched to any gene: 2. The CDR3 is 15 residues long. The CDR3 sequence is CATSRGGTSGYEQYF. CDR3 sequence (DNA): TGTGCCACCAGCAGAGGAGGGACTAGCGGCTACGAGCAGTACTTC.

The chain has TRBV19 and TRBJ1-5; D is possibly TRBD1 (6 bases). Germline-derived CDR1 and CDR2 are LNHDA and SQIVND (reference sequence). The CDR3 spans 15 residues. Trimming stripped 6 bases from V and 0 bases from J, with 12 bases between. The CDR3 sequence is CASSPTGNSNQPQHF. In nucleotides, the CDR3 is TGTGCCAGTAGCCCGACAGGAAATAGCAATCAGCCCCAGCATTTT.

This clonotype was counted only a few times. The V gene is TRBV29-1, the J gene TRBJ2-5; the D gene is possibly TRBD1 (5 bases). This CDR3 has 14 residues. The germline gives CDR1 SQVTM, CDR2 ANQGSEA. The V and J ends lost 4 bases and 4 bases respectively, with 16 bases between them. The CDR3 is CSVVGQGGLETQYF. In DNA form, the CDR3 reads TGCAGCGTTGTTGGGCAGGGTGGGTTAGAGACCCAGTACTTC.

The J gene is TRBJ1-2, the V gene TRBV12-3 or TRBV12-4; D may be TRBD1 (5 bases). Trimming stripped 6 bases from V and 8 bases from J, with 13 bases between. The CDR3 is made up of 12 amino acids. The CDR3 is CASSPGGWGYTF. Written as DNA, the CDR3 is TGTGCCAGCAGCCCCGGGGGGTGGGGCTACACCTTC.

This clonotype occurred once. This chain links TRBV6-2 or TRBV6-3 with TRBJ2-7; tentatively, D is TRBD2 (6 bases). The germline gives CDR1 MNHEY, CDR2 SVGEGT. The ends were cut back, 6 bases at V and 0 bases at J, with 18 bases in the middle. The CDR3 runs 16 residues. CDR3 DNA sequence: TGTGCCAGCAGACAGGTTGGTCGGGGGAGCTCCTACGAGCAGTACTTC. Its protein product is CASRQVGRGSSYEQYF.

This sequence joins TRBV5-3 and TRBJ2-3, with 11 bases identical to TRBD2. TRBV5-3 has ORF status, its function being uncertain. This CDR3 contains 17 residues. J lost 1 base, V lost 8 bases, and 12 bases had no gene match. CDR3 DNA sequence: TGTGCCAGCAGCCAGGGACTAGCGGAAAGGGGCACAGATACGCAGTATTTT. As protein: CASSQGLAERGTDTQYF.

This clonotype was seen only a few times. This sequence joins TRBV7-2 and TRBJ1-1; TRBD1 matches at 9 bases. There are 16 residues in the CDR3. V trimming: 3 bases; J trimming: 5 bases; junction bases outside the gene matches: 10. Germline CDR1 is SGHTA and CDR2 is FQGNSA. The CDR3 DNA is TGTGCCAGCAGCTTCCCCGGGACAGGGACTCGGACTGAAGCTTTCTTT. This encodes CASSFPGTGTRTEAFF.

The chain recombines TRBV7-9 with TRBJ2-7; 8 bases align to TRBD2. The CDR3 runs 16 residues. CDR1 and CDR2 from the germline V gene are SEHNR and FQNEAQ (reference sequence). After removal of 4 bases from V and 3 bases from J, the junction contained 11 bases not matched to a gene. The CDR3 coding sequence is TGTGCCAGCAGCTCCCCGGGGGGGAGCCTCCTCTACGAGCAGTACTTC. Translating gives CASSSPGGSLLYEQYF.

Written as DNA, the CDR3 is TGCAGTGGCGGGTCGGAGAACACCGGGGAGCTGTTTTTT. This codes for CSGGSENTGELFF. V gene TRBV20-1 combines with J gene TRBJ2-2, with TRBD2 as a possible D gene (5 bases). CDR1 and CDR2 from the germline V gene are DFQATT and SNEGSKA (reference sequence). V was trimmed by 7 bases and J by 1 base, leaving 10 bases between them. This CDR3 contains 13 residues.

This clonotype was picked up a small number of times. The chain couples TRBV4-1 to TRBJ1-6; D is uncertain. CDR3 length: 16 amino acids. The V end lost 1 base, the J end lost 7 bases, and 14 bases lay between the germline ends. The germline V gene has CDR1 MGHRA and CDR2 YSYEKL. CDR3 residues: CASSQGRGSRNSPLHF. The CDR3 DNA is TGCGCCAGCAGCCAAGGGAGAGGTTCGCGGAATTCACCCCTCCACTTT.